The clone carrying this TCR beta chain has a handful of counts. This sample is part of a study of shared T cell receptors in the human thymus. Germline loops: CDR1 SGHKS, CDR2 YYEKEE (reference sequence). This CDR3 has 14 residues. V lost 4 bases and J lost 5; bases outside the gene matches: 4. The assay was immunoSEQ multiplex PCR, and TCRdb's table has in-frame clones only and misses some. Of roughly 560,000 clones listed, more than 75% are singletons. These data are also associated with another study on human thymus T cells. That investigation notes: Resections from corrective heart surgery provided thymus tissue. Thymic and blood repertoires seemed to favor certain V and J genes. Related work showed strongly overlapping thymic repertoires across unrelated individuals.

Input material: thymocytes. This sequence originates from a boy younger than two with a congenital heart defect. The chain links TRBV5-5 to TRBJ2-7, with 12 nucleotides matching TRBD2. The DNA for the CDR3 is TGTGCCAGCAGCCTACTAGCGGGAGGCAACGAGCAGTACTTC. Translated, it gives CASSLLAGGNEQYF.